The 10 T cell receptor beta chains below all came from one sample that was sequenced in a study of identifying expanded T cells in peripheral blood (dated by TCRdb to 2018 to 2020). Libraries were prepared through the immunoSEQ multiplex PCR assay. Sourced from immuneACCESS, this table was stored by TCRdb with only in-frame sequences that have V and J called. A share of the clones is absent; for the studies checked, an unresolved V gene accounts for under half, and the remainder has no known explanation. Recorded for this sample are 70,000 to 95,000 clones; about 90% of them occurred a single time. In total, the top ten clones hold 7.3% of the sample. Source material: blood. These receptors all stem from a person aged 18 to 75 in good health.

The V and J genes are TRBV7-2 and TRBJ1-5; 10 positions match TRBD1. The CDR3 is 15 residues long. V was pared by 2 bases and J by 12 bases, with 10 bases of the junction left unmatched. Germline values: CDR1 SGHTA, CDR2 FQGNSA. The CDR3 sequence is CASSLNWGTGDVQHF. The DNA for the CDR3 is TGTGCCAGCAGCTTAAATTGGGGGACAGGGGACGTCCAGCATTTT.

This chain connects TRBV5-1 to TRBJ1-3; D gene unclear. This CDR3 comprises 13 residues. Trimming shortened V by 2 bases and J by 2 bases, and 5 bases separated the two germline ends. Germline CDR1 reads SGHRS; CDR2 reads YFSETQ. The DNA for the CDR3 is TGCGCCAGCAGCTTTGGACCTGGAAACACCATATATTTT. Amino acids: CASSFGPGNTIYF.

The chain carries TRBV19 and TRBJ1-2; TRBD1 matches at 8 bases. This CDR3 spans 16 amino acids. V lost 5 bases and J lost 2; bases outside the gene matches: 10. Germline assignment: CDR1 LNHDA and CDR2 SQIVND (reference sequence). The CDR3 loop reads CASSSQAGGANYGYTF. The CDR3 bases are TGTGCCAGTAGTTCCCAGGCAGGGGGCGCCAACTATGGCTACACCTTC.

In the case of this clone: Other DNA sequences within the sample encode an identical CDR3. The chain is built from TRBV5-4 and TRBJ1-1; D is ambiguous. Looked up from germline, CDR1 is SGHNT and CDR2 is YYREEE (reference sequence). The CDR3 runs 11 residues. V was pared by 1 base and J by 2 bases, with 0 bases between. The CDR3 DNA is TGTGCCAGCAGCTTGAACACTGAAGCTTTCTTT. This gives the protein CASSLNTEAFF.

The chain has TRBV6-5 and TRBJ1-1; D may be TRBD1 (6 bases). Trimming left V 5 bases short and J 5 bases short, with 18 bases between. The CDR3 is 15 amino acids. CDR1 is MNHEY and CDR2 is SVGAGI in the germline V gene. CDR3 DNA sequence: TGTGCCAGCAGTCAGGAATACAGGGTTGCGACTGAAGCTTTCTTT. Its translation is CASSQEYRVATEAFF.

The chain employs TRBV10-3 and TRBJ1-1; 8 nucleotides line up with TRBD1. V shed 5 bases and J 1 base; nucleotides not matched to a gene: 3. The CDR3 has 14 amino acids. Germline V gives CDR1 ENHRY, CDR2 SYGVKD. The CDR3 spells CAISQGAGNTEAFF. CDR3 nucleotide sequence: TGTGCCATCAGTCAGGGGGCCGGGAACACTGAAGCTTTCTTT.

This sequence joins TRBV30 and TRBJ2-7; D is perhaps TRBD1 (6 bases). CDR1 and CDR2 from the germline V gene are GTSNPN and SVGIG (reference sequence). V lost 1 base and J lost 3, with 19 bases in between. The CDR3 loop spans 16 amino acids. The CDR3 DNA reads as TGTGCCTGGAGTGGAACACAGGGAGCCTCCTTCTACGAGCAGTACTTC. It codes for CAWSGTQGASFYEQYF.

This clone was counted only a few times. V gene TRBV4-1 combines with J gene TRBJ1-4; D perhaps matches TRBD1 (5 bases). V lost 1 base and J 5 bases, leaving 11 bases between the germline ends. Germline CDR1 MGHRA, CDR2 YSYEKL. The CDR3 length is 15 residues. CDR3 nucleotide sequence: TGCGCCAGCAGCCAAGGTCGGGGGTTCAATGAAAAACTGTTTTTT. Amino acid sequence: CASSQGRGFNEKLFF.

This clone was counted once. The CDR3 protein is CASSPGLGGFGYTF. CDR3 DNA sequence: TGTGCCAGCAGCCCCGGCCTGGGGGGCTTTGGCTACACCTTC. The J gene is TRBJ1-2, the V gene TRBV5-5; D might be TRBD1 (6 bases). The CDR3 sequence is 14 residues long. The germline CDR1 and CDR2 sequences are SGHKS and YYEKEE (reference sequence). V was shortened by 4 bases and J by 7 bases, with 17 bases between the two germline ends.

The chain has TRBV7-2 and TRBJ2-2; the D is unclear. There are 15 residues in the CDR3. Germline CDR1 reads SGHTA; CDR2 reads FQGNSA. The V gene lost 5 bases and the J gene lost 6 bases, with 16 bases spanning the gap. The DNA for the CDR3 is TGTGCCAGCAGCCGGCAATCCTCGTTTGCCGGGGAGCTGTTTTTT. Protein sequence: CASSRQSSFAGELFF.